Listed below are T cell receptor beta chains from one sample, sequenced in a study of T cells after yellow fever vaccination. TCRdb itself ran the 5' RACE reads through MiXCR, one entry per CDR3 protein. The table includes about 210,000 distinct CDR3 sequences, 6.7% detected once. The sample in question was CD4+ T cells sorted from PBMCs, obtained on the day of the yellow fever booster vaccination. These TCRs come from a man aged 25 to 40 who received the YFV17D yellow fever vaccine. The CDR3 runs from the conserved cysteine through the conserved F or W. D genes are given only for firm matches. The size entry is marked missing in some rows and otherwise reads once, few, many or a size class.

cdr3_length: 13; clone_size: many; j_call: TRBJ2-1; d_call: -; v_call: TRBV18; cdr3_aa: CASSPTQDNEQFF; cdr3_nt: TGTGCCAGCTCCCCAACCCAGGACAATGAGCAGTTCTTC
cdr3_length: 14; clone_size: many; j_call: TRBJ1-2; d_call: -; v_call: TRBV20-1; cdr3_aa: CSAPDRTGDYGYTF; cdr3_nt: TGCAGTGCACCTGACAGGACGGGTGACTATGGCTACACCTTC
cdr3_length: 14; clone_size: -; j_call: TRBJ2-5; d_call: -; v_call: TRBV27; cdr3_aa: CASSFMKGRETQYF; cdr3_nt: TGTGCCAGCAGTTTCATGAAGGGGCGAGAGACCCAGTACTTC
cdr3_length: 13; clone_size: few; j_call: TRBJ2-7; d_call: -; v_call: TRBV19; cdr3_aa: CASAGGPPYEQYF; cdr3_nt: TGTGCCAGCGCAGGTGGGCCGCCCTACGAGCAGTACTTC
cdr3_length: 13; clone_size: few; j_call: TRBJ2-5; d_call: -; v_call: TRBV28; cdr3_aa: CASSLNSPETQYF; cdr3_nt: TGTGCCAGCAGTTTAAACAGCCCAGAGACCCAGTACTTC
cdr3_length: 16; clone_size: many; j_call: TRBJ2-5; d_call: TRBD1; v_call: TRBV15; cdr3_aa: CATSGVNDREWETQYF; cdr3_nt: TGTGCCACCAGCGGAGTAAATGACAGGGAGTGGGAGACCCAGTACTTC
cdr3_length: 13; clone_size: -; j_call: TRBJ2-7; d_call: -; v_call: TRBV6-1; cdr3_aa: CASSRDEGYEQYF; cdr3_nt: TGTGCCAGCAGCCGCGATGAGGGGTACGAGCAGTACTTC
cdr3_length: 14; clone_size: few; j_call: TRBJ2-2; d_call: TRBD1; v_call: TRBV29-1; cdr3_aa: CSGGGQGAGGELFF; cdr3_nt: TGCAGCGGTGGCGGACAGGGGGCAGGCGGGGAGCTGTTTTTT
cdr3_length: 18; clone_size: many; j_call: TRBJ2-1; d_call: TRBD1; v_call: TRBV5-1; cdr3_aa: CASSLKIGWDRGPYGQFF; cdr3_nt: TGCGCCAGCAGCTTGAAAATTGGTTGGGACAGGGGTCCCTACGGGCAGTTCTTC
cdr3_length: 16; clone_size: many; j_call: TRBJ1-6; d_call: TRBD1; v_call: TRBV7-2; cdr3_aa: CASSPSTGTGGSPLHF; cdr3_nt: TGTGCCAGCAGCCCGTCAACCGGGACAGGGGGCTCACCCCTCCACTTT
cdr3_length: 15; clone_size: -; j_call: TRBJ2-5; d_call: -; v_call: TRBV27; cdr3_aa: CASKPLRGDQETQYF; cdr3_nt: TGTGCCTCTAAACCCCTAAGGGGCGACCAAGAGACCCAGTACTTC
cdr3_length: 15; clone_size: few; j_call: TRBJ2-1; d_call: -; v_call: TRBV27; cdr3_aa: CASSLDSFPVTEQFF; cdr3_nt: TGTGCCAGCAGTCTTGATAGCTTCCCCGTTACTGAGCAGTTCTTC
cdr3_length: 14; clone_size: many; j_call: TRBJ1-5; d_call: TRBD1; v_call: TRBV20-1; cdr3_aa: CSAREQGAGQPQHF; cdr3_nt: TGCAGTGCTAGAGAACAGGGGGCTGGTCAGCCCCAGCATTTT
cdr3_length: 16; clone_size: many; j_call: TRBJ2-3; d_call: -; v_call: TRBV12-3/TRBV12-4; cdr3_aa: CASSPQPSTRTDTQYF; cdr3_nt: TGTGCCAGCAGTCCGCAACCGAGCACTAGGACAGATACGCAGTATTTT
cdr3_length: 15; clone_size: many; j_call: TRBJ1-6; d_call: -; v_call: TRBV5-6; cdr3_aa: CASSVGTPSNSPLHF; cdr3_nt: TGTGCCAGCAGCGTCGGGACACCGTCAAATTCACCCCTCCACTTT
cdr3_length: 17; clone_size: -; j_call: TRBJ2-5; d_call: TRBD2; v_call: TRBV6-1; cdr3_aa: CASTPLGSGRWQETQYF; cdr3_nt: TGTGCCAGCACCCCCTTGGGGAGCGGGAGGTGGCAAGAGACCCAGTACTTC
cdr3_length: 13; clone_size: few; j_call: TRBJ2-7; d_call: -; v_call: TRBV3-1; cdr3_aa: CASSQGYSGEQYF; cdr3_nt: TGTGCCAGCAGCCAAGGTTATTCGGGCGAGCAGTACTTC
cdr3_length: 15; clone_size: few; j_call: TRBJ2-3; d_call: TRBD2; v_call: TRBV18; cdr3_aa: CASSPTSGNTDTQYF; cdr3_nt: TGTGCCAGCTCACCGACTAGCGGGAACACAGATACGCAGTATTTT
cdr3_length: 14; clone_size: -; j_call: TRBJ1-6; d_call: TRBD1; v_call: TRBV20-1; cdr3_aa: CSARPGQVNSPLHF; cdr3_nt: TGCAGTGCTAGACCAGGACAGGTCAATTCACCCCTCCACTTT
cdr3_length: 15; clone_size: few; j_call: TRBJ2-7; d_call: TRBD2; v_call: TRBV5-1; cdr3_aa: CASSLARTSRYEQYF; cdr3_nt: TGCGCCAGCAGCTTGGCCAGGACTAGCCGCTACGAGCAGTACTTC
cdr3_length: 16; clone_size: few; j_call: TRBJ2-5; d_call: TRBD2; v_call: TRBV24-1; cdr3_aa: CATSDSSYLAGETQYF; cdr3_nt: TGTGCCACCAGTGATTCTTCGTACCTAGCGGGAGAGACCCAGTACTTC
cdr3_length: 16; clone_size: few; j_call: TRBJ2-3; d_call: -; v_call: TRBV5-4; cdr3_aa: CASSFKLGGRTDTQYF; cdr3_nt: TGTGCCAGCAGCTTTAAGCTGGGGGGGCGCACAGATACGCAGTATTTT
cdr3_length: 11; clone_size: -; j_call: TRBJ2-3; d_call: TRBD1; v_call: TRBV20-1; cdr3_aa: CSAIDRVPQYF; cdr3_nt: TGCAGTGCCATTGACAGGGTACCGCAGTATTTT
cdr3_length: 14; clone_size: -; j_call: TRBJ2-1; d_call: -; v_call: TRBV24-1; cdr3_aa: CATSVNSLQNEQFF; cdr3_nt: TGTGCCACCAGTGTTAATAGCCTCCAGAATGAGCAGTTCTTC
cdr3_length: 15; clone_size: many; j_call: TRBJ2-5; d_call: TRBD2; v_call: TRBV20-1; cdr3_aa: CSARKATSGVETQYF; cdr3_nt: TGCAGTGCTAGAAAGGCGACTAGCGGCGTGGAGACCCAGTACTTC
cdr3_length: 12; clone_size: few; j_call: TRBJ2-7; d_call: -; v_call: TRBV5-4; cdr3_aa: CASSVQGYEQYF; cdr3_nt: TGTGCCAGCAGCGTACAGGGCTACGAGCAGTACTTC
cdr3_length: 14; clone_size: many; j_call: TRBJ2-3; d_call: -; v_call: TRBV4-2; cdr3_aa: CASSQGADTDTQYF; cdr3_nt: TGTGCCAGCAGCCAAGGGGCCGACACAGATACGCAGTATTTT
cdr3_length: 15; clone_size: few; j_call: TRBJ1-2; d_call: -; v_call: TRBV7-2; cdr3_aa: CASSLQFRTADGYTF; cdr3_nt: TGTGCCAGCAGCTTACAGTTCCGGACCGCCGATGGCTACACCTTC
cdr3_length: 13; clone_size: many; j_call: TRBJ1-1; d_call: -; v_call: TRBV18; cdr3_aa: CASSPRADTEAFF; cdr3_nt: TGTGCCAGCTCACCAAGGGCTGACACTGAAGCTTTCTTT
cdr3_length: 15; clone_size: few; j_call: TRBJ2-3; d_call: TRBD2; v_call: TRBV4-3; cdr3_aa: CASSHGLAVTDTQYF; cdr3_nt: TGCGCCAGCAGCCACGGACTAGCGGTGACAGATACGCAGTATTTT
cdr3_length: 13; clone_size: -; j_call: TRBJ2-1; d_call: TRBD2; v_call: TRBV28; cdr3_aa: CASTGGTYNEQFF; cdr3_nt: TGTGCCAGCACGGGGGGGACCTACAATGAGCAGTTCTTC
cdr3_length: 12; clone_size: many; j_call: TRBJ2-5; d_call: -; v_call: TRBV18; cdr3_aa: CASSPERETQYF; cdr3_nt: TGTGCCAGCAGCCCCGAAAGGGAGACCCAGTACTTC
cdr3_length: 15; clone_size: few; j_call: TRBJ2-5; d_call: TRBD2; v_call: TRBV18; cdr3_aa: CASSQTSGSSETQYF; cdr3_nt: TGTGCCAGCTCACAGACTAGCGGGAGTTCAGAGACCCAGTACTTC
cdr3_length: 16; clone_size: -; j_call: TRBJ2-2; d_call: -; v_call: TRBV6-1; cdr3_aa: CASTDRGSERTGELFF; cdr3_nt: TGTGCCAGCACCGACCGGGGGTCTGAGAGGACCGGGGAGCTGTTTTTT
cdr3_length: 13; clone_size: -; j_call: TRBJ2-7; d_call: TRBD2; v_call: TRBV20-1; cdr3_aa: CSAAGGRAYEQYF; cdr3_nt: TGCAGTGCCGCCGGCGGGAGGGCCTACGAGCAGTACTTC
cdr3_length: 17; clone_size: few; j_call: TRBJ2-2; d_call: -; v_call: TRBV7-2; cdr3_aa: CASTPHLVGGRTGELFF; cdr3_nt: TGTGCCAGCACCCCCCATCTGGTGGGGGGACGTACCGGGGAGCTGTTTTTT
cdr3_length: 14; clone_size: -; j_call: TRBJ2-7; d_call: -; v_call: TRBV28; cdr3_aa: CAMAPGPIAYEQYF; cdr3_nt: TGTGCCATGGCCCCCGGGCCTATAGCCTACGAGCAGTACTTC
cdr3_length: 12; clone_size: -; j_call: TRBJ2-3; d_call: -; v_call: TRBV7-2; cdr3_aa: CASTLDPGTQYF; cdr3_nt: TGTGCCAGCACCCTCGACCCTGGCACGCAGTATTTT
cdr3_length: 16; clone_size: few; j_call: TRBJ2-1; d_call: TRBD2; v_call: TRBV12-3/TRBV12-4; cdr3_aa: CASFSLRAGGVNEQFF; cdr3_nt: TGTGCCAGCTTCTCTCTAAGAGCGGGAGGGGTAAATGAGCAGTTCTTC
cdr3_length: 14; clone_size: -; j_call: TRBJ2-1; d_call: -; v_call: TRBV5-1; cdr3_aa: CASSFPGQDNEQFF; cdr3_nt: TGCGCCAGCAGCTTTCCCGGCCAGGACAATGAGCAGTTCTTC
cdr3_length: 13; clone_size: few; j_call: TRBJ1-4; d_call: -; v_call: TRBV18; cdr3_aa: CASSPGSGRELFF; cdr3_nt: TGTGCCAGCTCACCTGGGTCTGGGAGAGAACTGTTTTTT
cdr3_length: 12; clone_size: many; j_call: TRBJ2-5; d_call: -; v_call: TRBV9; cdr3_aa: CASSRTQETQYF; cdr3_nt: TGTGCCAGCAGCCGGACGCAAGAGACCCAGTACTTC
cdr3_length: 14; clone_size: many; j_call: TRBJ2-5; d_call: TRBD2; v_call: TRBV7-2; cdr3_aa: CASSSWTSRETQYF; cdr3_nt: TGTGCCAGCAGCTCTTGGACTAGTCGGGAGACCCAGTACTTC
cdr3_length: 13; clone_size: many; j_call: TRBJ2-5; d_call: -; v_call: TRBV7-2; cdr3_aa: CASSFETLGTQYF; cdr3_nt: TGTGCCAGCAGCTTTGAAACTCTTGGGACCCAGTACTTC
cdr3_length: 13; clone_size: -; j_call: TRBJ1-6; d_call: TRBD1; v_call: TRBV5-1; cdr3_aa: CASSEDRVSPLHF; cdr3_nt: TGCGCCAGCAGCGAGGACAGGGTGTCACCCCTCCACTTT
cdr3_length: 13; clone_size: -; j_call: TRBJ1-5; d_call: -; v_call: TRBV10-3; cdr3_aa: CAISESRGQPQHF; cdr3_nt: TGTGCCATCAGTGAGTCAAGGGGTCAGCCCCAGCATTTT
cdr3_length: 15; clone_size: few; j_call: TRBJ1-1; d_call: TRBD1; v_call: TRBV10-3; cdr3_aa: CAISESPRQGAEAFF; cdr3_nt: TGTGCCATCAGTGAGTCCCCACGACAGGGCGCTGAAGCTTTCTTT
cdr3_length: 12; clone_size: many; j_call: TRBJ1-1; d_call: -; v_call: TRBV20-1; cdr3_aa: CSATDQGTEAFF; cdr3_nt: TGCAGTGCCACAGACCAGGGGACTGAAGCTTTCTTT
cdr3_length: 16; clone_size: few; j_call: TRBJ2-7; d_call: TRBD1; v_call: TRBV20-1; cdr3_aa: CSARDSGTGVLYEQYF; cdr3_nt: TGCAGTGCTAGAGATTCCGGGACAGGGGTTTTATACGAGCAGTACTTC
cdr3_length: 14; clone_size: few; j_call: TRBJ2-5; d_call: -; v_call: TRBV7-9; cdr3_aa: CASTSTRSGETQYF; cdr3_nt: TGTGCCAGTACCAGTACGCGGAGCGGAGAGACCCAGTACTTC
cdr3_length: 17; clone_size: few; j_call: TRBJ2-7; d_call: TRBD1; v_call: TRBV7-2; cdr3_aa: CASSLAFSDRVGYEQYF; cdr3_nt: TGTGCCAGCAGCTTAGCCTTTTCCGACAGGGTAGGCTACGAGCAGTACTTC
cdr3_length: 15; clone_size: -; j_call: TRBJ1-6; d_call: TRBD1; v_call: TRBV7-6; cdr3_aa: CASSAQGLGNSPLHF; cdr3_nt: TGTGCCAGCAGCGCACAGGGGCTGGGTAATTCACCCCTCCACTTT
cdr3_length: 12; clone_size: -; j_call: TRBJ2-2; d_call: -; v_call: TRBV2; cdr3_aa: CASSVTAGELFF; cdr3_nt: TGTGCCAGCAGTGTGACAGCCGGGGAGCTGTTTTTT
cdr3_length: 13; clone_size: many; j_call: TRBJ1-1; d_call: TRBD1; v_call: TRBV7-2; cdr3_aa: CASSQLPDRAHSF; cdr3_nt: TGTGCCAGCAGCCAATTACCTGACAGGGCCCACAGCTTT
cdr3_length: 15; clone_size: few; j_call: TRBJ2-1; d_call: TRBD2; v_call: TRBV7-2; cdr3_aa: CASSLGLGWGHEQFF; cdr3_nt: TGTGCCAGCAGCTTGGGACTAGGGTGGGGCCATGAGCAGTTCTTC
cdr3_length: 15; clone_size: -; j_call: TRBJ2-7; d_call: TRBD2; v_call: TRBV11-2; cdr3_aa: CASSLEPSGRYEQYF; cdr3_nt: TGTGCCAGCAGCTTAGAGCCTAGCGGGAGGTACGAGCAGTACTTC
cdr3_length: 20; clone_size: few; j_call: TRBJ2-7; d_call: -; v_call: TRBV7-8; cdr3_aa: CASSLVHFSRRRRDSYEQYF; cdr3_nt: TGTGCCAGCAGCTTAGTTCACTTTTCGCGTCGGAGGAGGGACTCCTACGAGCAGTACTTC
cdr3_length: 17; clone_size: few; j_call: TRBJ2-7; d_call: TRBD2; v_call: TRBV7-2; cdr3_aa: CASSPLGSGDLRDEQYF; cdr3_nt: TGTGCCAGCAGCCCCTTGGGTAGCGGGGACCTCCGGGACGAGCAGTACTTC
cdr3_length: 16; clone_size: -; j_call: TRBJ2-3; d_call: TRBD2; v_call: TRBV7-9; cdr3_aa: CASSSGGGGGTDTQYF; cdr3_nt: TGTGCCAGCAGCAGCGGGGGCGGCGGGGGGACAGATACGCAGTATTTT